These T cell receptor beta chains were read from a single sample in a study of cytomegalovirus exposure and HLA in healthy donors. Here immunoSEQ multiplex PCR was the method, and the copy in TCRdb shows in-frame clones only, minus some. The table includes 130,000 or so clones, around four fifths detected once. Sequences were obtained from PBMCs. The receptors stem from a man aged 30 to 39 in good health and CMV-seronegative. The CDR3 runs from the conserved cysteine through the conserved F or W. D genes are given only for firm matches. Clone size, where shown, is once, few, many, or a class for clones that have expanded.

j_gene: TRBJ2-7
abundance: NA
d_gene: TRBD2
v_gene: TRBV6-5
CDR3nt: TGTGCCAGCAGTTCCCTCGGGGGGGTGGGTTACGAGCAGTACTTC
CDR3aa: CASSSLGGVGYEQYF

j_gene: TRBJ2-7
abundance: NA
d_gene: TRBD1
v_gene: TRBV27
CDR3nt: TGTGCCAGCAGGAGGACAGGGGGCACCTCCGAGCAGTACTTC
CDR3aa: CASRRTGGTSEQYF

j_gene: TRBJ2-2
abundance: NA
d_gene: NA
v_gene: TRBV6-5
CDR3nt: TGTGCCAGCAGTCCCCTGGAGGGGGAGCTGTTTTTT
CDR3aa: CASSPLEGELFF

j_gene: TRBJ2-4
abundance: NA
d_gene: TRBD1
v_gene: TRBV28
CDR3nt: TGTGCCAGCAGCCCCGCCCCGGGGACAGGGAAAAACATTCAGTACTTC
CDR3aa: CASSPAPGTGKNIQYF

j_gene: TRBJ1-6
abundance: NA
d_gene: NA
v_gene: TRBV5-1
CDR3nt: TGCGCCAGCAGCGATAGTAATTCACCCCTCCACTTT
CDR3aa: CASSDSNSPLHF

j_gene: TRBJ2-3
abundance: NA
d_gene: TRBD2
v_gene: TRBV27
CDR3nt: TGTGCCAGCAGTTTATTTGGGACTAGGGCAGATACGCAGTATTTT
CDR3aa: CASSLFGTRADTQYF

j_gene: TRBJ1-5
abundance: NA
d_gene: TRBD1
v_gene: TRBV30
CDR3nt: TGTGCCTGGAGCCTCCCCGGGACAGAAAATCAGCCCCAGCATTTT
CDR3aa: CAWSLPGTENQPQHF

j_gene: TRBJ2-1
abundance: NA
d_gene: TRBD2
v_gene: TRBV7-8
CDR3nt: TGTGCCAGCAGCCAAAGGGGTGGGACTAGCAATGAGCAGTTCTTC
CDR3aa: CASSQRGGTSNEQFF

j_gene: TRBJ2-3
abundance: NA
d_gene: TRBD2
v_gene: TRBV4-1
CDR3nt: TGCGCCAGCAGGCGTACGGGACTAGCGACAGATACGCAGTATTTT
CDR3aa: CASRRTGLATDTQYF

j_gene: TRBJ1-5
abundance: few
d_gene: TRBD1
v_gene: TRBV6-5
CDR3nt: TGTGCCAGCAGAACAGGGGTTAGCGGCAATCAGCCCCAGCATTTT
CDR3aa: CASRTGVSGNQPQHF

j_gene: TRBJ2-7
abundance: few
d_gene: TRBD1
v_gene: TRBV27
CDR3nt: TGTGCCAGCAGTGACAGGGGGCTGGGCGAGCAGTACTTC
CDR3aa: CASSDRGLGEQYF

j_gene: TRBJ2-7
abundance: once
d_gene: TRBD1
v_gene: TRBV6-5
CDR3nt: TGTGCCAGCAGTACCCGGGACAGGGGTACCTACGAGCAGTACTTC
CDR3aa: CASSTRDRGTYEQYF

j_gene: TRBJ1-5
abundance: NA
d_gene: NA
v_gene: TRBV7-9
CDR3nt: TGTGCCAGCAGTTCCCGGTCCAATCAGCCCCAGCATTTT
CDR3aa: CASSSRSNQPQHF

j_gene: TRBJ1-1
abundance: NA
d_gene: TRBD1
v_gene: TRBV4-1
CDR3nt: TGCGCCAGCAGCATCGGACAGGAGTACACTGAAGCTTTCTTT
CDR3aa: CASSIGQEYTEAFF

j_gene: TRBJ2-5
abundance: NA
d_gene: TRBD1
v_gene: TRBV28
CDR3nt: TGTGCCAGCAGTGACAGGGGCGCAGGGGAGACCCAGTACTTC
CDR3aa: CASSDRGAGETQYF

j_gene: TRBJ2-7
abundance: NA
d_gene: NA
v_gene: TRBV18
CDR3nt: TGTGCCAGCTCTGGGCAGGGGTATGGGACCTACGAGCAGTACTTC
CDR3aa: CASSGQGYGTYEQYF

j_gene: TRBJ2-7
abundance: once
d_gene: TRBD2
v_gene: TRBV6-6
CDR3nt: TGTGCCAGCAGGGTACGACTAGCGGGGACCTACGAGCAGTACTTC
CDR3aa: CASRVRLAGTYEQYF

j_gene: TRBJ2-7
abundance: NA
d_gene: NA
v_gene: TRBV5-5
CDR3nt: TGTGCCAGCATAGCTCCCAACTCCTACGAGCAGTACTTC
CDR3aa: CASIAPNSYEQYF

j_gene: TRBJ2-3
abundance: NA
d_gene: NA
v_gene: TRBV9
CDR3nt: TGTGCCAGCAGCGTAGTAGCAGAGACCATAGCAGATACGCAGTATTTT
CDR3aa: CASSVVAETIADTQYF

j_gene: TRBJ1-4
abundance: NA
d_gene: NA
v_gene: TRBV28
CDR3nt: TGTGCCAGCAGTTCCCGTCGGAGTCCTAATGAAAAACTGTTTTTT
CDR3aa: CASSSRRSPNEKLFF

j_gene: TRBJ1-3
abundance: NA
d_gene: TRBD1
v_gene: TRBV5-1
CDR3nt: TGCGCCAGCAGCCCGGGACAGGGAGGAAACACCATATATTTT
CDR3aa: CASSPGQGGNTIYF

j_gene: TRBJ1-2
abundance: once
d_gene: NA
v_gene: TRBV7-9
CDR3nt: TGTGCCAGCAGCTTAGCCGGTCTCGGCATCGGGGTCTATGGCTACACCTTC
CDR3aa: CASSLAGLGIGVYGYTF

j_gene: TRBJ2-2
abundance: NA
d_gene: TRBD1
v_gene: TRBV5-1
CDR3nt: TGCGCCAGCAGCCCGTCCGGGACAGGGGGCACCGGGGAGCTGTTTTTT
CDR3aa: CASSPSGTGGTGELFF

j_gene: TRBJ1-2
abundance: NA
d_gene: NA
v_gene: TRBV14
CDR3nt: TGTGCCAGCAGCCAAGCCGACGCGGGTTTCAGCTACACCTTC
CDR3aa: CASSQADAGFSYTF

j_gene: TRBJ1-1
abundance: NA
d_gene: TRBD1
v_gene: TRBV5-6
CDR3nt: TGTGCCAGCAGCTTCAATCAGGGGGCCATGAACACTGAAGCTTTCTTT
CDR3aa: CASSFNQGAMNTEAFF

j_gene: TRBJ2-3
abundance: NA
d_gene: NA
v_gene: TRBV29-1
CDR3nt: TGCAGCGTTGTACGGACGGGCGGGACAGATACGCAGTATTTT
CDR3aa: CSVVRTGGTDTQYF

j_gene: TRBJ1-1
abundance: once
d_gene: TRBD1
v_gene: TRBV19
CDR3nt: TGTGCCAGTAGTACCTACAGGGGCTCTATGAACACTGAAGCTTTCTTT
CDR3aa: CASSTYRGSMNTEAFF

j_gene: TRBJ2-5
abundance: NA
d_gene: TRBD1
v_gene: TRBV7-2
CDR3nt: TGTGCCAGCACCTCGGGACAGCCCGAAGAGACCCAGTACTTC
CDR3aa: CASTSGQPEETQYF

j_gene: TRBJ2-6
abundance: few
d_gene: NA
v_gene: TRBV5-1
CDR3nt: TGCGCCAGCAGCTATCGGACAGCTGGGGCCAACGTCCTGACTTTC
CDR3aa: CASSYRTAGANVLTF

j_gene: TRBJ2-7
abundance: NA
d_gene: TRBD2
v_gene: TRBV9
CDR3nt: TGTGCCAGCAGCGGGGGGGGATCTCCCTACGAGCAGTACTTC
CDR3aa: CASSGGGSPYEQYF

j_gene: TRBJ2-1
abundance: once
d_gene: TRBD1
v_gene: TRBV5-1
CDR3nt: TGCGCCAGCAGCCCGGGACAGGGTGATGAGCAGTTCTTC
CDR3aa: CASSPGQGDEQFF

j_gene: TRBJ1-1
abundance: NA
d_gene: TRBD1
v_gene: TRBV5-1
CDR3nt: TGCGCCAGCAGCTTCTCGGGACAGGGGAACACTGAAGCTTTCTTT
CDR3aa: CASSFSGQGNTEAFF

j_gene: TRBJ1-2
abundance: NA
d_gene: NA
v_gene: TRBV28
CDR3nt: TGTGCCAGCAGTTTAGTCCCCAGGGTGGGCTACACCTTC
CDR3aa: CASSLVPRVGYTF

j_gene: TRBJ2-7
abundance: few
d_gene: TRBD1
v_gene: TRBV5-1
CDR3nt: TGCGCCAGCAGCTTAGGGACAGGGGAAGTCTACGAGCAGTACTTC
CDR3aa: CASSLGTGEVYEQYF

j_gene: TRBJ1-2
abundance: NA
d_gene: NA
v_gene: TRBV19
CDR3nt: TGTGCCAGTAGTACGAGGGGAGGACGGGGCTACACCTTC
CDR3aa: CASSTRGGRGYTF

j_gene: TRBJ2-7
abundance: NA
d_gene: NA
v_gene: TRBV29-1
CDR3nt: TGCAGCGTTTGGCAGGGGTACCCCTACGAGCAGTACTTC
CDR3aa: CSVWQGYPYEQYF

j_gene: TRBJ2-3
abundance: NA
d_gene: NA
v_gene: TRBV2
CDR3nt: TGTGCCAGCAGTCCGTCGACAGATACGCAGTATTTT
CDR3aa: CASSPSTDTQYF

j_gene: TRBJ2-5
abundance: NA
d_gene: NA
v_gene: TRBV28
CDR3nt: TGTGCCAGCAATGATCGGACAGCCTACCAAGAGACCCAGTACTTC
CDR3aa: CASNDRTAYQETQYF

j_gene: TRBJ1-1
abundance: NA
d_gene: TRBD1
v_gene: TRBV4-3
CDR3nt: TGCGCCAGCAGCCAAGACAGGGGGCTGGACACTGAAGCTTTCTTT
CDR3aa: CASSQDRGLDTEAFF

j_gene: TRBJ2-7
abundance: few
d_gene: TRBD1
v_gene: TRBV9
CDR3nt: TGTGCCAGCAGCGTAGGACAGGGGGCCTACGAGCAGTACTTC
CDR3aa: CASSVGQGAYEQYF

j_gene: TRBJ1-2
abundance: once
d_gene: TRBD1
v_gene: TRBV28
CDR3nt: TGTGCCAGCAGTTCCAACACAGGGGTGGGCTACACCTTC
CDR3aa: CASSSNTGVGYTF

j_gene: TRBJ2-3
abundance: NA
d_gene: NA
v_gene: TRBV2
CDR3nt: TGTGCCAGCGACACTCAAGGACAGCCAGGAGATACGCAGTATTTT
CDR3aa: CASDTQGQPGDTQYF